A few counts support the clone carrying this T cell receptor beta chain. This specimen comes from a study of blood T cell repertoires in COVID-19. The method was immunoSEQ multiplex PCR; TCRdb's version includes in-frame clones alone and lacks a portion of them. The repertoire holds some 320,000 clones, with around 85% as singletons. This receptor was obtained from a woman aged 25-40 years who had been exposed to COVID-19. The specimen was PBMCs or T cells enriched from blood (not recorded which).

In DNA form, the CDR3 reads TGTGCCAGCAGCTTATCCCCGAAAGATGGCGGCTACACCTTC. This sequence encodes CASSLSPKDGGYTF. This chain connects TRBV5-8 to TRBJ1-2, with D unclear. CDR3 length: 14 residues. CDR1 and CDR2 (germline): SGHTS, YDEGEE. Trimming took off 2 bases at V and 8 bases at J, with 16 bases between the two ends. The full variable domain, rest sourced from reference TRBV5-8 and TRBJ1-2, is EAGVTQSPTHLIKTRGQQATLRCSPISGHTSVYWYQQALGLGLQFLLWYDEGEERNRGNFPPRFSGRQFPNYSSELNVNALELEDSALYLCASSLSPKDGGYTFGSGTRLTVV.